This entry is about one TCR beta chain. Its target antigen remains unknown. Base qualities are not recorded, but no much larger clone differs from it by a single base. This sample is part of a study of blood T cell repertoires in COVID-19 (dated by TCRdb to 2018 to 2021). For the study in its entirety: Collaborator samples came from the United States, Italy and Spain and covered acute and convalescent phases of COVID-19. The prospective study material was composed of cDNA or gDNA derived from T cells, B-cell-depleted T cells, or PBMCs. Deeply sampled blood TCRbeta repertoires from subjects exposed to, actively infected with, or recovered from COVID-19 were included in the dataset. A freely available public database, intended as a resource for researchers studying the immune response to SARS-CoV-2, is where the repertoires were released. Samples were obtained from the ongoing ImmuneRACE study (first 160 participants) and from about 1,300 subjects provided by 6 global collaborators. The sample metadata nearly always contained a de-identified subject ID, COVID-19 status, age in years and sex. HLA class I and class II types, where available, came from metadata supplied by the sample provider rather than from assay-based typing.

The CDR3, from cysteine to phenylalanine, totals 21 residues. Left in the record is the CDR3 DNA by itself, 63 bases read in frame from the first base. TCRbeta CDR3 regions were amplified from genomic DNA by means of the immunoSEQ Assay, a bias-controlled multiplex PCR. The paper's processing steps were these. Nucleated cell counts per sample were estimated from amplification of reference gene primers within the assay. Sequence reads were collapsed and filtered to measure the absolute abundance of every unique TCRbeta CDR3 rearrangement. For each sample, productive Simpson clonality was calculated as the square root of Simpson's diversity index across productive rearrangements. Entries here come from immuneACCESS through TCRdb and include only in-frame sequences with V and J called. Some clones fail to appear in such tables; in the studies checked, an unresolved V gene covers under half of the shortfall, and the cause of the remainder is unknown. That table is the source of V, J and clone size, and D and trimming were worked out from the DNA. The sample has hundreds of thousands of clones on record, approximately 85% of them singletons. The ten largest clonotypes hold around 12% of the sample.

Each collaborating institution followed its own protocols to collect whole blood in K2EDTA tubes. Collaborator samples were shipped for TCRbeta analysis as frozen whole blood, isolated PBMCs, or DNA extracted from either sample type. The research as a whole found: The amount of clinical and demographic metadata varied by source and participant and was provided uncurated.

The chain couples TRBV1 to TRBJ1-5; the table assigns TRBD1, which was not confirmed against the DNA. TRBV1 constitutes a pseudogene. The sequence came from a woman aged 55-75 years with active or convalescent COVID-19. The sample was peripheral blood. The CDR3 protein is CTSSQDGSRGTVLYSNQPQHF. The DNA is TGCACCAGCAGCCAAGATGGGTCCCGTGGGACAGTTCTCTATAGCAATCAGCCCCAGCATTTT.